Listed below are T cell receptor beta chains from one sample, sequenced in a study of blood T cell repertoires in COVID-19. Only in-frame clones appear in the TCRdb table, and some are missing; sequencing was by immunoSEQ multiplex PCR. The sample contains 100,000 to 120,000 clones, roughly 80% of which appear only once. Input material: peripheral blood. All receptors derive from a man aged 50 or older with acute or convalescent COVID-19. Each CDR3 is given with its conserved first and last residue. D genes are given only for firm matches. Size is stated for part of the rows, as once, few or many counts, or as a class when the clone is expanded.

D	V	size	J	DNA	CDR3
TRBD1	TRBV2	few	TRBJ2-7	TGTGCCAGCAGTGAACGGGGGACAGGGGCGACTTTACAGTACTTC	CASSERGTGATLQYF
TRBD2	TRBV7-8	-	TRBJ2-2	TGTGCCAGCAGACAACTCTCGGCGGGGGGAAACACCGGGGAGCTGTTTTTT	CASRQLSAGGNTGELFF
TRBD1	TRBV7-9	-	TRBJ1-4	TGTGCCAGCAGCACCGGGACAGCCCCACGTGAAAAACTGTTTTTT	CASSTGTAPREKLFF
-	TRBV6-2/TRBV6-3	-	TRBJ2-7	TGTGCCAGCAGCCAGGACAGAAACTACGAGCAGTACTTC	CASSQDRNYEQYF
-	TRBV5-1	-	TRBJ1-5	TGCGCCAGCAGCTTGGGATCTAATAGCAATCAGCCCCAGCATTTT	CASSLGSNSNQPQHF
TRBD1	TRBV19	-	TRBJ2-4	TGTGCCAGTAGTATAGAGGGTGGACAGGGGAGGTTTCAGTACTTC	CASSIEGGQGRFQYF
-	TRBV6-6	-	TRBJ1-5	TGTGCCAGCAATACCAGGGACACTCAGCCCCAGCATTTT	CASNTRDTQPQHF
-	TRBV3-1/TRBV3-2	-	TRBJ1-2	TGTGCCAGCAGCCAACTAGCCCGGGGCTACACCTTC	CASSQLARGYTF
TRBD1	TRBV2	-	TRBJ1-3	TGTGCCAGCGGAACCGGACAGGCCGGCTCTGGAAACACCATATATTTT	CASGTGQAGSGNTIYF
TRBD2	TRBV2	-	TRBJ2-1	TGTGCCAGCAAAGACGGGACTAGCGGTTACAATGAGCAGTTCTTC	CASKDGTSGYNEQFF
TRBD1	TRBV5-1	-	TRBJ1-2	TGCGCCAGCAGCATTGGACAGGGGCCTAACTATGGCTACACCTTC	CASSIGQGPNYGYTF
TRBD2	TRBV28	-	TRBJ2-3	TGTGCCAGCAGTTCCGCGCGCCTAGCGGGGGGCGAGGACCGCACAGATACGCAGTATTTT	CASSSARLAGGEDRTDTQYF
-	TRBV13	-	TRBJ1-4	TGTGCCAGCAGTCTTGGGAGGGTAGCTAATGAAAAACTGTTTTTT	CASSLGRVANEKLFF
-	TRBV12-1	-	TRBJ1-6	TGTGCCAGCAGCTGGATGGAGGGTATCCATAATTCACCCCTCCACTTT	CASSWMEGIHNSPLHF
TRBD1	TRBV5-1	-	TRBJ2-2	TGCGCCAGCAGCTCGAGGGGACAGGGTAACACCGGGGAGCTGTTTTTT	CASSSRGQGNTGELFF
-	TRBV29-1	-	TRBJ1-3	TGCAGCGTGTATGGACACCAAGAGGGAAACACCATATATTTT	CSVYGHQEGNTIYF
TRBD1	TRBV4-2	-	TRBJ2-3	TGTGCCAGCAGTCCACAGGGGGAGAAGGCAGATACGCAGTATTTT	CASSPQGEKADTQYF
-	TRBV5-4	-	TRBJ2-3	TGTGCCAGCAGCTTGGATCCTAGCACAGATACGCAGTATTTT	CASSLDPSTDTQYF
TRBD1	TRBV5-1	-	TRBJ2-7	TGCGCCAGCAGCCCGGGATACAGGGGGAGATCCCACGAGCAGTACTTC	CASSPGYRGRSHEQYF
-	TRBV11-2	-	TRBJ1-1	TGTGCCAGCAGCCGGGGACAGAACACTGAAGCTTTCTTT	CASSRGQNTEAFF
-	TRBV7-8	-	TRBJ2-2	TGTGCCAGCAATATAAGGGGCCTAAACACCGGGGAGCTGTTTTTT	CASNIRGLNTGELFF
TRBD1	TRBV5-6	-	TRBJ1-3	TGTGCCAGCAGCCCGACAGGGGCCAACTCTGGAAACACCATATATTTT	CASSPTGANSGNTIYF
TRBD1	TRBV19	-	TRBJ2-7	TGTGCCAGTAGTATAGGCATCGACAGGGAAGAGCAGTACTTC	CASSIGIDREEQYF
-	TRBV5-6	-	TRBJ1-1	TGTGCCAGCAGCCTTTGGCAGGGGCGGTTCGTAGCTTTCTTT	CASSLWQGRFVAFF
TRBD1	TRBV24-1	-	TRBJ2-3	TGTGCCACCAGTGATTGGACAGGTTTAGGCGATACGCAGTATTTT	CATSDWTGLGDTQYF
-	TRBV28	-	TRBJ1-2	TGTGCCAGCAGTCTGACGTCAGGGTTGAAAGGCTACACCTTC	CASSLTSGLKGYTF
-	TRBV6-6	-	TRBJ1-1	TGTGCCAGCAGTTACTCGGTTCCGGGGAACACTGAAGCTTTCTTT	CASSYSVPGNTEAFF
TRBD1	TRBV24-1	-	TRBJ2-7	TGTGCCACCAGTGAACCGACAGGGGGCCGATACGAGCAGTACTTC	CATSEPTGGRYEQYF
-	TRBV18	-	TRBJ2-1	TGTGCCAGCTCACCACCGATCGGTGATGAGCAGTTCTTC	CASSPPIGDEQFF
-	TRBV7-2	-	TRBJ1-1	TGTGCCAGCAGTAGGGGGGGAGGACGGCCCGCGGAAGCTTTCTTT	CASSRGGGRPAEAFF
TRBD1	TRBV27	-	TRBJ1-4	TGTGCCAGCAGTTTAGGGGGACAGGGAAATGAAAAACTGTTTTTT	CASSLGGQGNEKLFF
TRBD2	TRBV5-1	-	TRBJ2-7	TGCGCCAGCAGCCTATCTAGCGGGGGGCCCCCCCCGCACTTC	CASSLSSGGPPPHF
TRBD1	TRBV28	-	TRBJ1-5	TGTGCCAGCAGTTTCTCCGGGACAGGGGGCTGGGAAATTGATCAGCCCCAGCATTTT	CASSFSGTGGWEIDQPQHF
TRBD1	TRBV19	-	TRBJ1-5	TGTGCCAGTAGAGCCCGGGACAGACAAACACGGCAGCCCCAGCATTTT	CASRARDRQTRQPQHF
-	TRBV3-1/TRBV3-2	-	TRBJ1-1	TGTGCCAGCAGGGACACCAACACTGAAGCTTTCTTT	CASRDTNTEAFF
-	TRBV5-1	-	TRBJ2-2	TGCGCCAGCAGCTTGGAGACCCGTGGGCGGGGGAACACCGGGGAGCTGTTTTTT	CASSLETRGRGNTGELFF
TRBD2	TRBV5-1	-	TRBJ2-3	TGCGCCAGCAGCTTCGGGAGAGCGGGGGCAGGGGATACGCAGTATTTT	CASSFGRAGAGDTQYF
TRBD1	TRBV19	-	TRBJ1-4	TGTGCCAGTACCCGGGGACAGGGGACTGAAAAACTGTTTTTT	CASTRGQGTEKLFF
TRBD1	TRBV3-1/TRBV3-2	-	TRBJ1-1	TGTGCCAGCAGCCTTAAGCCGGGACAGGGGAACACTGAAGCTTTCTTT	CASSLKPGQGNTEAFF
-	TRBV28	-	TRBJ2-7	TGTGCCAGCACCTCCGGTGGGGGGTCTAGCTCCTACGAGCAGTACTTC	CASTSGGGSSSYEQYF
-	TRBV21-1	-	TRBJ1-5	TGTGCCAGCAGCACTCCACCTCAGGACAGAGAATATAGCAATCAGCCCCAGCATTTT	CASSTPPQDREYSNQPQHF
TRBD1	TRBV18	-	TRBJ1-5	TGTGCCAGCTCACCACCGGGCGGGACAGGGGGCGGTCAGCCCCAGCATTTT	CASSPPGGTGGGQPQHF
-	TRBV5-6	-	TRBJ2-1	TGTGCCAGCAGCTTGGTCGGCCAGGGGAGCTACAATGAGCAGTTCTTC	CASSLVGQGSYNEQFF
TRBD2	TRBV27	-	TRBJ2-3	TGTGCCAGCAGTTTACCCCCCGGACTAGCGGGGGGACGTACGCAGTATTTT	CASSLPPGLAGGRTQYF
TRBD1	TRBV24-1	-	TRBJ1-2	TGTGCCACCAGTGCAGGGGGAAACTATGGCTACACCTTC	CATSAGGNYGYTF